This T cell receptor beta chain was recovered during a study of T cells after yellow fever vaccination. Using its own MiXCR run on the 5' RACE reads, TCRdb lists one record per CDR3 protein. The sample yields around 100,000 distinct CDR3 sequences, about 5.8% seen once. V lost 5 bases to trimming and J lost 0 bases, with 10 bases between them. Germline CDR1 and CDR2: SEHNR and FQNEAQ (reference sequence). The CDR3 is 14 residues long. This clonotype turned up a few times. V is TRBV7-9 and J is TRBJ1-1; D not certain. The receptor was isolated from a young man who received the YFV17D yellow fever vaccine. Here the sequenced sample was CD8+ T cells sorted from PBMCs, taken 10 days after the yellow fever booster vaccination. CDR3 protein: CASSHGRLNTEAFF. DNA for the CDR3: TGTGCCAGCAGCCATGGACGGCTGAACACTGAAGCTTTCTTT.